The rows below give T cell receptor beta chains drawn from one sample of a study of molecular identifiers for immune sequencing clone quantification. A single record per CDR3 protein comes from TCRdb applying MiXCR to the PCR reads. The table lists over 90,000 distinct CDR3 sequences, under 40% of them singletons. Sequenced input: naive CD8+ T cells from blood, with Jurkat cell RNA spiked in. These receptors were obtained from a human donor in good health. Some libraries in this study had Jurkat cell RNA spiked in. Both conserved end residues are part of each CDR3. Each record gives: clone size, CDR3 length, D gene, J gene, V gene, CDR3 DNA, CDR3 protein. A D gene is named only where the DNA matches it firmly. The size entry is marked missing in some rows and otherwise reads once, few, many or a size class.

-,14,TRBD2,TRBJ2-7,TRBV20-1,TGCAGCGCCGAAAGACTAGCGGATGGATACGAGCAGTACTTC,CSAERLADGYEQYF
-,13,TRBD1,TRBJ2-7,TRBV24-1,TGTGCCACCAGTGAAGGGGGCCACTACGAGCAGTACTTC,CATSEGGHYEQYF
many,13,-,TRBJ2-7,TRBV4-1,TGCGCCAGCAGCCATAACAGGGCCTACGAGCAGTACTTC,CASSHNRAYEQYF
-,14,TRBD2,TRBJ2-7,TRBV7-2,TGTGCCAGCAGCTTATGGGAGGGGTCCTACGAGCAGTACTTC,CASSLWEGSYEQYF
many,11,-,TRBJ2-3,TRBV7-9,TGTGCCAGCGAGAGTTTAGATACGCAGTATTTT,CASESLDTQYF
few,19,-,TRBJ2-3,TRBV7-2,TGTGCCAGCAGCAACGACAATTTTAACATCGGGGTGGTCCCAGATACGCAGTATTTT,CASSNDNFNIGVVPDTQYF
-,15,TRBD2,TRBJ2-7,TRBV12-3/TRBV12-4,TGTGCCAGCAGTTTAGGAGGACTAGCGACCTACGAGCAGTACTTC,CASSLGGLATYEQYF
-,17,-,TRBJ2-3,TRBV28,TGTGCCAGCAGTCCACCAGTACCTAGCGCCGTCACAGATACGCAGTATTTT,CASSPPVPSAVTDTQYF
-,12,-,TRBJ1-1,TRBV7-6,TGTGCCAGCAGCCCCACCTTAGCTGAAGCTTTCTTT,CASSPTLAEAFF
-,16,TRBD2,TRBJ2-3,TRBV12-3/TRBV12-4,TGTGCCAGCAGTTCGACTAGCGGGGGGAGCACAGATACGCAGTATTTT,CASSSTSGGSTDTQYF
few,16,TRBD1,TRBJ2-5,TRBV27,TGTGCCAGCAGTTCCCGACAGGGCCCGCGAATAGAGACCCAGTACTTC,CASSSRQGPRIETQYF
few,12,-,TRBJ2-7,TRBV6-2/TRBV6-3,TGTGCCAGCAGTTACATTGCCTACGAGCAGTACTTC,CASSYIAYEQYF